This TCR beta chain was recorded in a study of cytomegalovirus exposure and HLA in healthy donors. The study ran its PCR with 60 Vbeta and 13 Jbeta primers. Sequencing used immunoSEQ multiplex PCR; TCRdb keeps in-frame clones, though not all of them. The table shows about 92,000 clones, with approximately 80% occurring only once. The germline CDR1 and CDR2 sequences are MNHEY and SMNVEV (reference sequence). There are 15 residues in the CDR3. V shed 0 bases, J shed 4 bases, and the junction held 5 bases outside the gene matches. The origin of this receptor is a man younger than 30 in good health and CMV-seronegative. The specimen was PBMCs. The chain joins TRBV27 to TRBJ1-2, with 7 bases aligning to TRBD1. The CDR3 is CASSLSPGGLYGYTF. The DNA for the CDR3 is TGTGCCAGCAGTTTATCTCCAGGGGGGCTCTATGGCTACACCTTC.